The clone carrying this T cell receptor (beta chain) was seen once. Trimming pared 3 bases from V and 0 bases from J, leaving 9 bases between. Germline values: CDR1 DFQATT, CDR2 SNEGSKA (reference sequence). There are 13 residues in the CDR3. The data originate from a study of blood T cell repertoires in COVID-19. The Seattle site enrolled patients during active infection and followed them longitudinally. Here immunoSEQ multiplex PCR was the method, and the copy in TCRdb shows in-frame clones only, minus some. The sample records roughly 75,000 clones, 86% being singletons. The TCR originated in a man at least 80 years old with COVID-19, enrolled during active disease. The specimen sequenced was peripheral blood. This chain links TRBV20-1 with TRBJ2-7; D is possibly TRBD1 (6 bases). CDR3 nucleotide sequence: TGCAGTGCTAGTTCGGACAGCTCCTACGAGCAGTACTTC. Residues: CSASSDSSYEQYF.